This T cell receptor (beta chain) derives from a study of T cells in Graves' hyperthyroidism and ophthalmopathy. The length of the CDR3 is 15 residues. The V and J ends lost 4 bases and 0 bases respectively, with 10 bases between them. Looked up from germline, CDR1 is LNHDA and CDR2 is SQIVND (reference sequence). Researchers amplified the TCR beta CDR3 regions from RNA transcripts. HTBI primers drove first-round RT-PCR of the TCR CDR3. Via MiXCR, TCRdb re-called the multiplex PCR reads, giving one row per CDR3 protein. The sample holds 470,000 or so distinct CDR3 sequences, around 20% seen once. Whole-study findings and limits: The model anticipated ophthalmopathy a median approximately 6.7 months pre-onset. A model of 13 V-J features distinguished ophthalmopathy from stable hyperthyroidism.

This clonotype appeared many times. Its antigen remains unknown. Any patient presenting with uncontrolled infection, other autoimmune disease, pregnancy or lactation was left out. The diagnostic basis comprised clinical symptoms, serum thyroxine and TRAb, thyroid ultrasound and orbital computed tomography. The rearrangement joins TRBV19 to TRBJ1-5, with unresolved D. Specimen: blood. This TCR was sampled from a man between 18 and 35 years old with Graves' hyperthyroidism. CDR3 in amino acids: CASSRVQVSNQPQHF. CDR3 DNA sequence: TGTGCCAGTAGTAGGGTGCAAGTTAGCAATCAGCCCCAGCATTTT.